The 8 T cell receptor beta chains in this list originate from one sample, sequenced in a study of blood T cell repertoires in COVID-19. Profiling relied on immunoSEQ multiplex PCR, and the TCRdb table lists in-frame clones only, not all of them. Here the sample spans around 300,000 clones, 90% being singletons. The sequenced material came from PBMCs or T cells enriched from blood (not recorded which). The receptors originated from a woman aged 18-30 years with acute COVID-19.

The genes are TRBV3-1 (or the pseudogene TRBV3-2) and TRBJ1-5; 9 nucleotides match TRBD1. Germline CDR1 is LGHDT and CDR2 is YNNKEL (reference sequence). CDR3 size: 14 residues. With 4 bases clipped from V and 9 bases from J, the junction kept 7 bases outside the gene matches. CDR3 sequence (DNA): TGTGCCAGCAGCCCGGGACAGGGATACGCGCCCCAGCATTTT. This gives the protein CASSPGQGYAPQHF.

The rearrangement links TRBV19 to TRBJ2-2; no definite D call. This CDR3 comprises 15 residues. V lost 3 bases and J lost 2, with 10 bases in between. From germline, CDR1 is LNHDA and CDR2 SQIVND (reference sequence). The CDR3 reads CASSISQVNTGELFF. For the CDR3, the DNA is TGTGCCAGTAGTATCAGCCAGGTTAACACCGGGGAGCTGTTTTTT.

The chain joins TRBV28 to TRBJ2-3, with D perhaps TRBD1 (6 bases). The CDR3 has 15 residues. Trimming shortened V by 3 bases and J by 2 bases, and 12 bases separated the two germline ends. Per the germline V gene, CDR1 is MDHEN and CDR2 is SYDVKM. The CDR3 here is CASSFPGDNTDTQYF. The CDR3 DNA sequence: TGTGCCAGCAGTTTTCCAGGGGACAACACAGATACGCAGTATTTT.

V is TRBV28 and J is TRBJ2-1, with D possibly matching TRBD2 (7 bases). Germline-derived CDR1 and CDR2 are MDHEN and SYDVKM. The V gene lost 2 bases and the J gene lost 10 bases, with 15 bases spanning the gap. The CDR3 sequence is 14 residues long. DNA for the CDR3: TGTGCCAGCAGTTTAGGCGGGGGCCGGTTAGAGCAGTTCTTC. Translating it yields CASSLGGGRLEQFF.

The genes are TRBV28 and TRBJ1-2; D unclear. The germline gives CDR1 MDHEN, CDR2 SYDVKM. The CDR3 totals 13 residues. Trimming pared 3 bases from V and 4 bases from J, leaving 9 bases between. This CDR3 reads CASSFGQTYGYTF. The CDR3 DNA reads TGTGCCAGCAGTTTTGGGCAGACCTATGGCTACACCTTC.

The CDR3 loop is CASSFGTGGSDTQYF. For the CDR3, the DNA is TGCGCCAGCAGCTTTGGGACAGGGGGATCAGATACGCAGTATTTT. The genes are TRBV5-1 and TRBJ2-3; 11 nucleotides line up with TRBD1. The CDR3 has 15 amino acids. V shed 2 bases, J shed 4 bases, and the junction held 3 bases outside the gene matches. Germline assignment: CDR1 SGHRS and CDR2 YFSETQ.

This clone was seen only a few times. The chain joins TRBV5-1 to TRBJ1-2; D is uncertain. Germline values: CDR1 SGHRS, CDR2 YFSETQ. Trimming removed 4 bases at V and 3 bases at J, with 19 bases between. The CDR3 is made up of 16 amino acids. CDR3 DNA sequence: TGCGCCAGCAGCCCAATGACGGGGATACATTACTATGGCTACACCTTC. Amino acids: CASSPMTGIHYYGYTF.

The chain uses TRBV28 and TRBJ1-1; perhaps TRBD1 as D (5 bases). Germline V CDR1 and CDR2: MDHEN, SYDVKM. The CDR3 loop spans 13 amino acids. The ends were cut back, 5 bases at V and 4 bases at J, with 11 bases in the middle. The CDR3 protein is CASSEGVGTEAFF. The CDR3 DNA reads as TGTGCCAGCAGTGAAGGGGTTGGCACTGAAGCTTTCTTT.